A few counts support the clone carrying this T cell receptor beta chain. Its antigen is as yet unknown. Sequencing used immunoSEQ multiplex PCR; TCRdb keeps in-frame clones, though not all of them. This sample has more than 4,000 clones, with approximately 67% found just once. This sample stems from a study of CD8 T cell repertoires and HIV-1 epitope variants. About the study: T cells were stimulated with Twenty-five Gag and Nef peptides separately.

With V trimmed by 5 bases and J by 7 bases, 4 bases remained unmatched. The CDR3 covers 11 residues. The germline V gene encodes CDR1 SQVTM and CDR2 ANQGSEA. The rearrangement joins TRBV29-1 to TRBJ1-2; 7 nucleotides agree with TRBD1. Sequencing was performed on cultured CD8+ T cells derived from PBMCs. This clonotype was obtained from a male donor with HIV. In DNA, the CDR3 is TGCAGCGTTACAGGGGTCTCTGGCTACACCTTC. This codes for CSVTGVSGYTF.